The 19 T cell receptor beta chains below all came from one sample that was sequenced in a study of T cells in Graves' hyperthyroidism and ophthalmopathy. Amplification yielded TCR beta CDR3 regions, with RNA transcripts as the source. HTBI primers were used for first-round RT-PCR of the TCR CDR3. MiXCR was run by TCRdb on the multiplex PCR reads, yielding one entry per CDR3 protein. This table holds 610,000 or so distinct CDR3 sequences, just over 45% found once. Source material: peripheral blood or thyroid tissue (not recorded which). These receptors all come from a woman younger than 35 with Graves' hyperthyroidism.

This clonotype was counted many times. The chain joins TRBV29-1 to TRBJ1-2; 7 nucleotides match TRBD1. The CDR3 runs 12 residues. V shed 7 bases and J 7 bases; nucleotides not matched to a gene: 9. Germline values: CDR1 SQVTM, CDR2 ANQGSEA. In nucleotides, the CDR3 is TGCAGCGCCGACAGGGATTCCGGTGGCTACACCTTC. This sequence encodes CSADRDSGGYTF.

In its sample, this clonotype was seen many times. The J gene is TRBJ2-6, the V gene TRBV5-8; D gene uncertain. Trimming pared 3 bases from V and 0 bases from J, leaving 10 bases between. The CDR3 is 16 residues long. Germline V lookup: CDR1 SGHTS, CDR2 YDEGEE. The CDR3 DNA is TGTGCCAGCAGCTACCTGCAGACCTCTGGGGCCAACGTCCTGACTTTC. Residues: CASSYLQTSGANVLTF.

This clonotype was counted a few times. J is TRBJ2-2 and V is TRBV11-3; unclear D gene. Germline CDR1 and CDR2: SGHNT and YENEEA. The CDR3 length is 16 residues. Deletions cut 0 bases from V and 5 bases from J, with 13 bases between. The CDR3 coding sequence is TGTGCCAGCAGCTTAGATTTGGCCTCTTATACCGGGGAGCTGTTTTTT. It translates to CASSLDLASYTGELFF.

Remarks on this clonotype: The germline gene is not matched at one end of the junction; a read error may be the cause. This chain connects TRBV3-1 to TRBJ1-1; TRBD1 is a possible D gene (5 bases). This CDR3 has 13 residues. Germline CDR1 and CDR2: LGHDT and YNNKEL (reference sequence). This CDR3 reads CASSQQWGTETFF. The CDR3 bases are TGTGCCAGCAGCCAGCAATGGGGCACTGAAACTTTCTTT.

The CDR3 protein is CASSDNYRNEQYF. The CDR3 DNA sequence: TGTGCCAGCAGTGATAACTATCGGAATGAGCAGTACTTC. The chain carries TRBV2 and TRBJ2-7, with D hard to call. V was pared by 3 bases and J by 7 bases, with 13 bases between. Per germline, CDR1 SNHLY and CDR2 FYNNEI. This CDR3 spans 13 amino acids.

This clonotype came up a few times. The V gene is TRBV11-2, the J gene TRBJ1-1, with D uncertain. Germline V gene lookup returns CDR1 SGHAT and CDR2 FQNNGV. V gave up 2 bases and J gave up 1 base, with 8 bases separating them. The CDR3 has 14 residues. In DNA, the CDR3 is TGTGCCAGCAGCTTATTCACTTCGAACACTGAAGCTTTCTTT. It translates to CASSLFTSNTEAFF.

This clonotype was recorded many times. This chain joins TRBV27 and TRBJ1-3, with D uncertain. The CDR3 is made up of 13 amino acids. V was clipped by 6 bases and J by 0 bases, with 6 bases between them. Germline CDR1 reads MNHEY; CDR2 reads SMNVEV (reference sequence). The CDR3 DNA reads TGTGCCAGCAGGGCCTTCTCTGGAAACACCATATATTTT. Its translation: CASRAFSGNTIYF.

On this clonotype itself: The conserved phenylalanine or tryptophan is not found at the CDR3 terminus, so this likely reflects a read error. V is TRBV5-1 and J is TRBJ1-1; possibly TRBD1 for D (5 bases). The CDR3 has 16 residues. CDR1 and CDR2 from the germline V gene are SGHRS and YFSETQ. V gave up 2 bases and J gave up 0 bases, with 14 bases separating them. CDR3 region: CASSFGREGMNTEAFS. CDR3 nucleotides: TGCGCCAGCAGCTTTGGCAGGGAGGGAATGAACACTGAAGCTTTCTCT.

This clonotype has a count of ten or more. This rearrangement joins TRBV7-9 to TRBJ1-2; 7 positions agree with TRBD1. Per the germline V gene, CDR1 is SEHNR and CDR2 is FQNEAQ (reference sequence). The CDR3 is 15 residues long. V was pared by 5 bases and J by 4 bases, with 10 bases of the junction left unmatched. The CDR3 here is CASSPEGQLAYGYTF. The CDR3 coding sequence is TGTGCCAGCAGCCCCGAGGGACAGCTCGCCTATGGCTACACCTTC.

V gene TRBV10-3 combines with J gene TRBJ2-7; D not resolved. Germline V CDR1 and CDR2: ENHRY, SYGVKD. Trimming took 1 base from V and 7 from J, leaving 5 bases between them. This CDR3 has 11 residues. The CDR3 protein is CAISEYNEQYF. CDR3 DNA: TGTGCCATCAGTGAGTACAATGAGCAGTACTTC.

As concerns this clonotype: At one of its ends the junction is not consistent with the germline gene, which may arise from a read error. The genes are TRBV20-1 and TRBJ1-2; D remains ambiguous. The length of the CDR3 is 10 residues. Germline values: CDR1 DFQATT, CDR2 SNEGSKA (reference sequence). The CDR3 protein is CSGALSSGAF. The CDR3 bases are TGCAGTGGAGCATTGTCGAGCGGAGCCTTC.

CDR3 coding DNA: TGTGCCAGCAGTGCTTCTGGGGAACCCGGAAACACCATATATTTT. This encodes CASSASGEPGNTIYF. The rearrangement links TRBV2 to TRBJ1-3; the D is unclear. Germline CDR1 reads SNHLY; CDR2 reads FYNNEI. The CDR3 contains 15 residues. Between the trimmed V and J ends, which lost 4 bases and 4 bases, there was a span of 14 bases.

There are many counts of this clonotype. The chain employs TRBV5-1 and TRBJ2-2; 7 positions match TRBD1. The CDR3 spans 15 residues. CDR1 is SGHRS and CDR2 is YFSETQ in the germline V gene. After removal of 7 bases from V and 2 bases from J, the junction contained 8 bases not matched to a gene. CDR3 nucleotides: TGCGCCAGCCGGGTCGGGGACAGTAACACCGGGGAGCTGTTTTTT. Translated, it gives CASRVGDSNTGELFF.

This clonotype was seen ten or more times. The chain recombines TRBV29-1 with TRBJ2-2; weak D call: TRBD2 (6 bases). Germline V gene lookup returns CDR1 SQVTM and CDR2 ANQGSEA. The CDR3 is made up of 15 amino acids. Trimming took 6 bases from V and 0 from J, leaving 14 bases between them. Here the CDR3 DNA reads TGCAGCGTGAGGCCCGCGGGGCCGAACACCGGGGAGCTGTTTTTT. As protein: CSVRPAGPNTGELFF.

This clonotype has a count of ten or more. This chain connects TRBV6-6 to TRBJ1-1; no definite D call. CDR1 is MNHNY and CDR2 is SVGAGI in the germline V gene (reference sequence). Trimming stripped 8 bases from V and 7 bases from J, with 17 bases between. The CDR3 is 13 residues long. Here the CDR3 DNA reads TGTGCCAGCCGCTGGGCTCCAGATCTTGAAGCTTTCTTT. Amino acid sequence: CASRWAPDLEAFF.

This clonotype was recorded many times. The chain combines TRBV30 with TRBJ1-6; D unclear. The V gene lost 3 bases and the J gene lost 9 bases, with 9 bases spanning the gap. Germline CDR1 reads GTSNPN; CDR2 reads SVGIG (reference sequence). This CDR3 has 12 amino acids. The CDR3: CAWRAGGSPLHF. CDR3 coding DNA: TGTGCCTGGAGAGCGGGAGGTTCACCCCTCCACTTT.

The chain has TRBV5-5 and TRBJ1-4; 9 positions agree with TRBD1. The V segment lost 4 bases and the J segment 6 bases; nucleotides outside the gene matches: 10. Per the germline V gene, CDR1 is SGHKS and CDR2 is YYEKEE (reference sequence). This CDR3 has 16 residues. The CDR3 reads CASSPKIQGAHEKLFF. The CDR3 bases are TGTGCCAGCAGCCCGAAAATACAGGGGGCACATGAAAAACTGTTTTTT.

This clonotype was observed a single time. The J gene is TRBJ1-4, the V gene TRBV20-1, with D hard to call. The CDR3 consists of 14 residues. Trimming cost V 4 bases and J 7 bases, with 16 bases left between them. The germline V gene has CDR1 DFQATT and CDR2 SNEGSKA (reference sequence). CDR3: CSAKVGVNTEKLFF. The CDR3 coding sequence is TGCAGTGCTAAGGTCGGTGTGAACACTGAAAAACTGTTTTTT.

This clonotype was counted at least ten times. The V call is TRBV7-8, the J call TRBJ1-4, with D tentatively TRBD1 (6 bases). The V gene's germline CDR1 is SGHVS and CDR2 FQNEAQ. V was trimmed by 2 bases and J by 7 bases, leaving 8 bases between them. The CDR3 spans 13 residues. CDR3 region: CASSLTGSEKLFF. Here the CDR3 DNA reads TGTGCCAGCAGCTTAACAGGGAGTGAAAAACTGTTTTTT.